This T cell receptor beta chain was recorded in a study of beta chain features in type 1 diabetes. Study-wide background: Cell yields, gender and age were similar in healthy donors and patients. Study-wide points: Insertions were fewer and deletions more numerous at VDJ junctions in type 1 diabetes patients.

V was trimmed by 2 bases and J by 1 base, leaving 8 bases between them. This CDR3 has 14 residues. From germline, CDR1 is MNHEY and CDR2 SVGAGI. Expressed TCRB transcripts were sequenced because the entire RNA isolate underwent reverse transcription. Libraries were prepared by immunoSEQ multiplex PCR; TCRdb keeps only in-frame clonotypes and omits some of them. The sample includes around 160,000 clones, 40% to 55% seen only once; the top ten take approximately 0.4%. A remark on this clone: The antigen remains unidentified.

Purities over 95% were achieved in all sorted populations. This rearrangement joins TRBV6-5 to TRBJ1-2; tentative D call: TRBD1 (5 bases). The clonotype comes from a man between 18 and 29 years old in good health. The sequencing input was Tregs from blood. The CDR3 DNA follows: TGTGCCAGCAGTTACAGGGGCAGTAACTATGGCTACACCTTC. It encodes CASSYRGSNYGYTF.